The present TCR beta chain was sequenced within a study of blood T cell repertoires in COVID-19. At the level of the study: The analysed material was cDNA or gDNA that came from T cells, B-cell-depleted T cells, or PBMCs.

In the original processing: Estimated nucleated cell counts came from reference gene primer amplification. Clones were read by immunoSEQ multiplex PCR, and TCRdb kept only the in-frame ones, dropping some. V, J and clone size are taken as reported in that table, and D and trimming were inferred from the DNA itself. The sample holds roughly 15,000 clones; roughly 87% are singletons and the top ten take about a sixth. J gave up 4 bases and V 2 bases, and 5 bases lay outside the gene matches. The CDR3 runs 15 residues. The germline V gene has CDR1 MNHEY and CDR2 SVGAGI. The sequencing sample was made of peripheral blood. The chain employs TRBV6-5 and TRBJ2-3, with 8 bases aligning to TRBD2. The source of this sequence is a man aged 50 or older with active COVID-19. The CDR3, as DNA: TGTGCCAGCAGTTACGGGACTAGTGCGGCAGATACGCAGTATTTT. This gives the protein CASSYGTSAADTQYF.